Each of the 3 T cell receptor beta chains below was sequenced from the same sample in a study of CXCR3-negative and CXCR3-positive naive CD8 T cells. Study-level results: More hydrophobic TRB CDR3s were found in CXCR3-positive naive cells than in CXCR3-negative naive cells.

Via 5' RACE with UMI labels, TRB cDNA libraries were prepared. TCRdb reprocessed the 5' RACE reads and keeps a single row for each CDR3 protein, giving no DNA. The record lists under 85,000 distinct CDR3 sequences, of which the ten most abundant hold about 0.62%. No antigens are known for them. Sequencing was carried out using naive CXCR3+ CD8+ T cells from blood. Subset defined: CD45RO-CCR7+CD27+CD95- naive CD8+ T cells expressing CXCR3 (TNR3+). The receptor source for this set is a human donor in good health. Some clones in this sample may be carry-over from other donors' samples.

The chain combines TRBV29-1 with TRBJ2-7; the TCRdb D gene call, TRBD1, has no DNA to confirm it. This CDR3 contains 14 residues. Germline CDR1 SQVTM, CDR2 ANQGSEA. This CDR3 is CSVEDGTGNYEQYF.

V and J are TRBV4-1 and TRBJ2-7. The CDR3 totals 14 residues. The germline CDR1 and CDR2 sequences are MGHRA and YSYEKL. The CDR3 sequence: CASSQAIEFYEQYF.

V is TRBV28 and J is TRBJ2-6. The CDR3 length is 15 residues. Germline CDR1 is MDHEN and CDR2 is SYDVKM. This CDR3 is CASSFTRSGANVLTF. Filled out from reference TRBV28 and TRBJ2-6, the complete variable domain reads DVKVTQSSRYLVKRTGEKVFLECVQDMDHENMFWYRQDPGLGLRLIYFSYDVKMKEKGDIPEGYSVSREKKERFSLILESASTNQTSMYLCASSFTRSGANVLTFGAGSRLTVL.